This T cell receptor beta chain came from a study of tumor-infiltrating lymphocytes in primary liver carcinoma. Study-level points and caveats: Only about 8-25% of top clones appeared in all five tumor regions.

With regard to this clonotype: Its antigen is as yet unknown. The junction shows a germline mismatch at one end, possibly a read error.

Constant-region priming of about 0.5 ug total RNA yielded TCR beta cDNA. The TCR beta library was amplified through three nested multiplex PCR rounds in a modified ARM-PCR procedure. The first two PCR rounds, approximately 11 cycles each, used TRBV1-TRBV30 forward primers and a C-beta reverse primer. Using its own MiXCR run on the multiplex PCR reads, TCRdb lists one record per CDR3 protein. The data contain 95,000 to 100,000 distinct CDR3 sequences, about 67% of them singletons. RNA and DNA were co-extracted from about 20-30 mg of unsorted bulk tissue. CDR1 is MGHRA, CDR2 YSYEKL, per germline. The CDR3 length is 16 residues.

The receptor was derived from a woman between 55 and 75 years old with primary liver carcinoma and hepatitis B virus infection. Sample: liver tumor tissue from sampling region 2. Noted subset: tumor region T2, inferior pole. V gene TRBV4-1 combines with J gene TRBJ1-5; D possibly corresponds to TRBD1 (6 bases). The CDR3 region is CVSSQIGGKSNQPQHF. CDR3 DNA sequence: TGTGTCAGCAGCCAAATAGGGGGGAAGTCCAATCAGCCCCAGCATTTT.